This TCR beta chain stems from a study of blood T cells in healthy people across ages. V dropped 3 bases and J dropped 10 bases, with 25 bases sitting between them. The CDR3 length is 17 residues. Looked up from germline, CDR1 is SGHTA and CDR2 is FQGTGA. General study results and limits: Naive and antigen-experienced cells were not separated, limiting conclusive comparison. Versus aged donors, long-lived donors had higher diversity and more naive CD4+ cells.

Every sample yielded at least 6 million isolated PBMCs. PCR was performed a second time for 7 to 11 cycles using a sample-barcoded 5' primer and a J-beta primer mix. TCRdb itself ran the 5' RACE reads through MiXCR, one entry per CDR3 protein. The table has 550,000 to 650,000 distinct CDR3 sequences, approximately 30% seen once. This clonotype was seen only once. What it binds is unknown. The sequence was obtained from a woman of 80 years or more in good health. The sequenced sample was blood. The genes are TRBV7-3 and TRBJ2-1; tentatively, D is TRBD2 (7 bases). CDR3 nucleotide sequence: TGTGCCAGCAGCTTGAGTCCTGGGGGGGGCCCCCCCGGGGAGCAGTTCTTC. This gives the protein CASSLSPGGGPPGEQFF.